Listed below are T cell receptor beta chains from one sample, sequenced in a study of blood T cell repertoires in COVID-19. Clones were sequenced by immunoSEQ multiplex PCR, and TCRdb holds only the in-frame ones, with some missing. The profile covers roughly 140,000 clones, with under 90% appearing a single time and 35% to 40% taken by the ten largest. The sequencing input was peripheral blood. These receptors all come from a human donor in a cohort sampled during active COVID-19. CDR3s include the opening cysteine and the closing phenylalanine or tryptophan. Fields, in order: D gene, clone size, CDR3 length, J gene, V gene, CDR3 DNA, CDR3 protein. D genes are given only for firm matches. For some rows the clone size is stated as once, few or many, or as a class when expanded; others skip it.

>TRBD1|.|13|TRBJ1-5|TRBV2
TGTGCCACGGGAGACAGGGTGGGCCAGCCCCAGCATTTT
CATGDRVGQPQHF
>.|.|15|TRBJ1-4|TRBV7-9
TGTGCCAGCAGCTTATGGGGGGGTATCCATGAAAAACTGTTTTTT
CASSLWGGIHEKLFF
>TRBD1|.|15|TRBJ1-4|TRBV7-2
TGTGCCAGCAGCTCAACGACAGGGTCTAATGAAAAACTGTTTTTT
CASSSTTGSNEKLFF
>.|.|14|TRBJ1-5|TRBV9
TGTGCCAGCAGCGTTAGCAGGGAATATCAGCCCCAGCATTTT
CASSVSREYQPQHF
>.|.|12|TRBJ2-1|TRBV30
TGTGGCCAGGGACACAACTACAATGAGCAGTTCTTC
CGQGHNYNEQFF
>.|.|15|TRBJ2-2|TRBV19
TGTGCCAGTAGTAGCGGGGGCCGAGGGGACGGGGAGCTGTTTTTT
CASSSGGRGDGELFF
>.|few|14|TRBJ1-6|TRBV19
TGTGCCAGTACCACGGGCAGGGTGACTTCACCCCTCCACTTT
CASTTGRVTSPLHF
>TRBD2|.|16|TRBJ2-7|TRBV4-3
TGCGCCAGCAGCCATTCCTATCGGGGGGGGCAAGGCGAGCAGTACTTC
CASSHSYRGGQGEQYF
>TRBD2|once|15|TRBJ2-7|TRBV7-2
TGTGCCAGCAGCTTTGGCGGGGGGGTATCCTACGAGCAGTACTTC
CASSFGGGVSYEQYF
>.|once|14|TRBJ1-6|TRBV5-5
TGTGCCAGCAGCTTCGGGACACAAAATTCACCCCTCCACTTT
CASSFGTQNSPLHF
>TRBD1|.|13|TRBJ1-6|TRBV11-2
TGTGCCAGCAGCCCGGACAGGGAATCACCCCTCCACTTT
CASSPDRESPLHF
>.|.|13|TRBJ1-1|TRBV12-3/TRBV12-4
TGTGCCAGCAGTTTAGCGCACGGCACTGAAGCTTTCTTT
CASSLAHGTEAFF
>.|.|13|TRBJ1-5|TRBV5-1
TGCGCCAGCAGCTTGGACGGTAATCAGCCCCAGCATTTT
CASSLDGNQPQHF
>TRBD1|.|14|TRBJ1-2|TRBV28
TGTGCCAGCAGTACCCGACAGGGGCGGGGAGGCTACACCTTC
CASSTRQGRGGYTF
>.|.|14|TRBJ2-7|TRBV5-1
TGCGCCAGCAGCTTGGGTGGCGGAACCTACGAGCAGTACTTC
CASSLGGGTYEQYF
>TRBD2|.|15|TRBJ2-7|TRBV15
TGTGCCACCAGCCGACCGGGACTAGCCCCCTACGAGCAGTACTTC
CATSRPGLAPYEQYF
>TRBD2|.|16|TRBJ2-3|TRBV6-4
TGTGCCAGCGCCGAGACTAGCGGGGGGGCCCAAGATACGCAGTATTTT
CASAETSGGAQDTQYF
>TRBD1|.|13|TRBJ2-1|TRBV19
TGTGCCAGTAGTGGGGGACAGGGGACTGAGCAGTTCTTC
CASSGGQGTEQFF
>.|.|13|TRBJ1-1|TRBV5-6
TGTGCCAGCAGAAGACAGGCGAACACTGAAGCTTTCTTT
CASRRQANTEAFF
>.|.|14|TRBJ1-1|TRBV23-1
TGCGCCAGCAGTCACCCCACAGCGAACACTGAAGCTTTCTTT
CASSHPTANTEAFF
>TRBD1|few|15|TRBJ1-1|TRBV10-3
TGTGCCTCTCAACATGGGGCAGGGGGGAGCACTGAAGCTTTCTTT
CASQHGAGGSTEAFF
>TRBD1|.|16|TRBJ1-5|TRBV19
TGTGCCAGTATCGAACCCGGGGACAGATACAATCAGCCCCAGCATTTT
CASIEPGDRYNQPQHF
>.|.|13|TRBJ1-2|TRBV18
TGTGCCAGCTCACCAGGGCAGCCGTATGGCTACACCTTC
CASSPGQPYGYTF
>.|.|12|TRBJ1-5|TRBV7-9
TGTGCCAGCACTCTCGGGAATCAGCCCCAGCATTTT
CASTLGNQPQHF
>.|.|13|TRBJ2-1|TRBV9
TGTGCCAGCAGCGTAGTCATGCGGGGGACAAAGTTCTTC
CASSVVMRGTKFF
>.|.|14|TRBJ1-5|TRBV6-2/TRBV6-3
TGTGCCAGCAGCCCGGGGGCTTTGGGTCAGCCCCAGCATTTT
CASSPGALGQPQHF
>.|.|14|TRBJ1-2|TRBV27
TGTGCCAGCAGCACTAGGACCGCTAACTATGGCTACACCTTC
CASSTRTANYGYTF
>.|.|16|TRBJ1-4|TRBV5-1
TGCGCCAGCAGCTTGGGAGCCGTAACAACTAATGAAAAACTGTTTTTT
CASSLGAVTTNEKLFF
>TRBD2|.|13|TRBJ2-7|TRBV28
TGTGCCAGCCGGGGACTAGCGGTGCGGGAGCAGTACTTC
CASRGLAVREQYF
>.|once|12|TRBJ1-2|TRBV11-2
TGTGCCAGCAGCCCCGTCAGCTATGGCTACACCTTC
CASSPVSYGYTF
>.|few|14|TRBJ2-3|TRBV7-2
TGTGCCAGCGGCAAAGGGACGGGGGCAGATACGCAGTATTTT
CASGKGTGADTQYF
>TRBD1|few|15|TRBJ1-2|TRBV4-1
TGCGCCAGCAGCCACTCGGAGGGACAGGGGTATGGCTACACCTTC
CASSHSEGQGYGYTF
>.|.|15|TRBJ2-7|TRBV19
TGTGCCAGTAGCATGGCCACCGACGGGACCTACGAGCAGTACTTC
CASSMATDGTYEQYF
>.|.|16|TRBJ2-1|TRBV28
TGTGCCAGCAGTCCACCCTTCAGGACTGGATACAATGAGCAGTTCTTC
CASSPPFRTGYNEQFF
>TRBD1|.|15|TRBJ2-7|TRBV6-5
TGTGCCAGCAGCGGAACCGAGACAGGGTTCTACGAGCAGTACTTC
CASSGTETGFYEQYF
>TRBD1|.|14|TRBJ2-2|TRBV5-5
TGTGCCAGCAGCACCGGGACAGACACCGGGGAGCTGTTTTTT
CASSTGTDTGELFF
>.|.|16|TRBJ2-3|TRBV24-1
TGTGCCACCAGTGACCCCCAAGGGGGGGGCGCAGATACGCAGTATTTT
CATSDPQGGGADTQYF
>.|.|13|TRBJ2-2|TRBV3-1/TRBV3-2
TGTGCCAGCAGCCCCCAGGGCACCGGGGAGCTGTTTTTT
CASSPQGTGELFF
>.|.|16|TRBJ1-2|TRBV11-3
TGTGCCAGCAGCTTGGAGGGAAGGGGAGGAAACTATGGCTACACCTTC
CASSLEGRGGNYGYTF
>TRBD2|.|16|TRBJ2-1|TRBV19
TGTGCCAGTAGTATTACTAGCGGGAGGGCCTACAATGAGCAGTTCTTC
CASSITSGRAYNEQFF
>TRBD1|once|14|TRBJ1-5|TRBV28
TGTGCCAGCAGTCTAACAGGGGGCGTGCAGCCCCAGCATTTT
CASSLTGGVQPQHF
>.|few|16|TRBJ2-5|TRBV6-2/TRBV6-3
TGTGCCAGCAGTCGGAGGCTGGGCACGGCGGGGGAGACCCAGTACTTC
CASSRRLGTAGETQYF
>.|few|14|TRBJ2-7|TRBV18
TGTGCCAGCTCACCAAGGACAGATTCCTACGAGCAGTACTTC
CASSPRTDSYEQYF
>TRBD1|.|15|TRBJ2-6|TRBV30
TGTGCCTGGGGACAGGGGGCCTCTGGGGCCAACGTCCTGACTTTC
CAWGQGASGANVLTF
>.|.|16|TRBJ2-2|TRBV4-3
TGCGCCAGCAGCTCCCGACCCCCAGGGAACACCGGGGAGCTGTTTTTT
CASSSRPPGNTGELFF
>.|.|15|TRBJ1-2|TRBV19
TGTGCCAGTAGTATAAAGACAGGCCCTAACTATGGCTACACCTTC
CASSIKTGPNYGYTF
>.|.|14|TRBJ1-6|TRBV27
TGTGCCAGCAGTTCGAGCTCCTATAATTCACCCCTCCACTTT
CASSSSSYNSPLHF
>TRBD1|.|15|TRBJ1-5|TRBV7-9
TGTGCCAGCAGCTTAGGGACAGGGAATTTTCAGCCCCAGCATTTT
CASSLGTGNFQPQHF
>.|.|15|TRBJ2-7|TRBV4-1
TGCGCCAGCAGCCAAGCCTGGGGCCCCGCCGACGAGCAGTACTTC
CASSQAWGPADEQYF
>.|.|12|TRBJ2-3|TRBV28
TGTGCCAGCAGTATCTACAGAGATACGCAGTATTTT
CASSIYRDTQYF
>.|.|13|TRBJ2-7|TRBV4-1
TGCGCCAGCAGCCAAGGAGGGGGCTACGAGCAGTACTTC
CASSQGGGYEQYF
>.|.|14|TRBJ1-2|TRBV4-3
TGCGCCAGCAGCCACTCTTACCGGGACTATGGCTACACCTTC
CASSHSYRDYGYTF
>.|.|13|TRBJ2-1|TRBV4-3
TGCGCCAGCAGCCGAGGGGAGGTCAATGAGCAGTTCTTC
CASSRGEVNEQFF